This T cell receptor (beta chain) is from a study of T cells after yellow fever vaccination. General study findings and limits: The CD4 compartment and the CD8 compartment contained a small share of clonotypes in common.

MiXCR, run by TCRdb on the 5' RACE reads, gives a single entry per CDR3 protein. The sample lists just under 600,000 distinct CDR3 sequences, approximately 15% seen once, with over 13% in the top ten. This clonotype has just a few counts. Its antigen is still unknown. The CDR3 runs 12 residues. V gave up 5 bases and J gave up 3 bases, with 5 bases separating them. Germline CDR1 and CDR2: SGHTA and FQGNSA. This TCR came from a man aged 25-45 years who received the YFV17D yellow fever vaccine. The sequences come from PBMCs, collected on the day of the yellow fever booster vaccination. The rearrangement joins TRBV7-2 to TRBJ2-1; D remains ambiguous. This CDR3 is CASSTFYNEQFF. The CDR3 DNA sequence: TGTGCCAGCAGCACCTTCTACAATGAGCAGTTCTTC.